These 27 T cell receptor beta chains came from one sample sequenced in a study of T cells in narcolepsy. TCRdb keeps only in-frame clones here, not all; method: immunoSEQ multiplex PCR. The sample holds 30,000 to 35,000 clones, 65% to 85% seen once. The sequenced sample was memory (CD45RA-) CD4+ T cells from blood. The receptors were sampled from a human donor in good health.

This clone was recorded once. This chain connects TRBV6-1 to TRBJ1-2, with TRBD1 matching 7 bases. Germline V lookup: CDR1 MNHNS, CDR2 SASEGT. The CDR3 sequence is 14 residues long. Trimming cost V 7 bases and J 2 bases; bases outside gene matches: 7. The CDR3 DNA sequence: TGTGCCAGCACCGCCATGACAGGGAACTATGGCTACACCTTC. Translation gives CASTAMTGNYGYTF.

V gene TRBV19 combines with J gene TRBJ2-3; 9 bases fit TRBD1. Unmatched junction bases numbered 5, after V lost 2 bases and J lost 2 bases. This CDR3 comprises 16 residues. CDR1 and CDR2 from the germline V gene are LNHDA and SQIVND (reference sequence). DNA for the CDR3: TGTGCCAGTAGTATATTAGGGACAGGGACCACAGATACGCAGTATTTT. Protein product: CASSILGTGTTDTQYF.

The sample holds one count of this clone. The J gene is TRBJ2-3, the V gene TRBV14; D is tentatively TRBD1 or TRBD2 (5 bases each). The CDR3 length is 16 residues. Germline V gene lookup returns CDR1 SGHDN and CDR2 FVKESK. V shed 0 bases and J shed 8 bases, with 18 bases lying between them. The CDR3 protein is CASSQDRGSGRGTQYF. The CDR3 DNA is TGTGCCAGCAGCCAAGATAGAGGGTCGGGGCGCGGTACGCAGTATTTT.

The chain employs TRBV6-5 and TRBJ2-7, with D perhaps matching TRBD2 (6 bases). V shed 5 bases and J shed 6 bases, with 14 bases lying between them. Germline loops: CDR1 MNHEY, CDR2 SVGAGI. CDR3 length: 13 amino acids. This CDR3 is CASSEWRGGEQYF. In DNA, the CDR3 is TGTGCCAGCAGTGAATGGAGGGGAGGCGAGCAGTACTTC.

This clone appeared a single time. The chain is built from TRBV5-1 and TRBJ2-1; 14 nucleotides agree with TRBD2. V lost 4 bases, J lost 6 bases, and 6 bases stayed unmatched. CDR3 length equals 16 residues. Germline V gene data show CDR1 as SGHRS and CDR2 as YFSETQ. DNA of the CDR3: TGCGCCAGCAGCCCGAGGACTAGCGGGAGGACCAATGAGCAGTTCTTC. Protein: CASSPRTSGRTNEQFF.

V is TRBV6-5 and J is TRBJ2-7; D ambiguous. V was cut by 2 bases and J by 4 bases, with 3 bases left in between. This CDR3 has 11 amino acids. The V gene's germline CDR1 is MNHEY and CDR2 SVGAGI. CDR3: CASSYAYEQYF. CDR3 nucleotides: TGTGCCAGCAGTTACGCGTACGAGCAGTACTTC.

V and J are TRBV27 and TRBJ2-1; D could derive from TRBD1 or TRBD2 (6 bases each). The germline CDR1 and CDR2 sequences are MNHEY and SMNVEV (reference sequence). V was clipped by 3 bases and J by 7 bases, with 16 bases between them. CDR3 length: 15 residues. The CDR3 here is CASSFPGQTRNEQFF. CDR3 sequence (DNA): TGTGCCAGCAGTTTCCCCGGACAGACTAGAAATGAGCAGTTCTTC.

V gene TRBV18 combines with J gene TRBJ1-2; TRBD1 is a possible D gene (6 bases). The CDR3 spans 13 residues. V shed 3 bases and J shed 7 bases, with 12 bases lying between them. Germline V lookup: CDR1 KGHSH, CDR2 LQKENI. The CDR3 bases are TGTGCCAGCTCACCTCAGGGGACGGCTGGCTACACCTTC. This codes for CASSPQGTAGYTF.

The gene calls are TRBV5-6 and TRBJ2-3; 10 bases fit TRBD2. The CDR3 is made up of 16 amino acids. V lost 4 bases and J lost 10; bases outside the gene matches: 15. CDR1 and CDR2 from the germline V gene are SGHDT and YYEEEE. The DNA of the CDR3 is TGTGCCAGCAGCGAAACTAGCGGGAACCTCCCGAAATCGCAGTATTTT. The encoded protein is CASSETSGNLPKSQYF.

The CDR3: CASSQLPTVAGGGNEQFF. CDR3 DNA: TGTGCCAGCAGCCAGTTACCGACGGTAGCGGGAGGGGGCAATGAGCAGTTCTTC. The chain recombines TRBV7-2 with TRBJ2-1, with 11 bases aligning to TRBD2. Germline CDR1 reads SGHTA; CDR2 reads FQGNSA. The J segment lost 6 bases and the V segment lost 5 bases, leaving 15 bases of the junction unmatched. The CDR3 has 18 amino acids.

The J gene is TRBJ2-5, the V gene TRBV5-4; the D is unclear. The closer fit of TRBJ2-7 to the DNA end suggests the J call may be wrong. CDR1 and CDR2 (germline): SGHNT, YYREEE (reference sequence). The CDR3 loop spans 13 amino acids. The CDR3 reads CASTPGSSYEQYF. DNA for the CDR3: TGTGCCAGCACTCCAGGTTCCTCCTACGAGCAGTACTTC.

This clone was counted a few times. CDR3 amino acids: CASSRTGGNEAFF. The CDR3 DNA sequence: TGTGCCAGTAGTAGGACAGGGGGAAATGAAGCTTTCTTT. The gene calls are TRBV19 and TRBJ1-1; TRBD1 agrees at 10 bases. Germline lookup yields CDR1 LNHDA and CDR2 SQIVND (reference sequence). Germline trimming cut 4 bases from V and 7 bases from J; bases unmatched to any gene: 3. There are 13 residues in the CDR3.

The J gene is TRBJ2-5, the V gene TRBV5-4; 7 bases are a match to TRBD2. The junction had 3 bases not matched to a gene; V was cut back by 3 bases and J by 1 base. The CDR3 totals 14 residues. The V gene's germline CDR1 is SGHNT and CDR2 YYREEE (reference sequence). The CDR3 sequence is CASSYGLGQETQYF. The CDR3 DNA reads TGTGCCAGCAGCTACGGACTAGGCCAAGAGACCCAGTACTTC. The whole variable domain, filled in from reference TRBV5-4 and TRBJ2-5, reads ETGVTQSPTHLIKTRGQQVTLRCSSQSGHNTVSWYQQALGQGPQFIFQYYREEENGRGNFPPRFSGLQFPNYSSELNVNALELDDSALYLCASSYGLGQETQYFGPGTRLLVL.

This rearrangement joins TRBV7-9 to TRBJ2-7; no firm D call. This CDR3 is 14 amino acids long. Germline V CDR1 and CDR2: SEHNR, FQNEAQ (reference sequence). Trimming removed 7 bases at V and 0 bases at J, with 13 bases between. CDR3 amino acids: CASNQGGSSYEQYF. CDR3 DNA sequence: TGTGCCAGCAATCAAGGCGGCAGCTCCTACGAGCAGTACTTC.

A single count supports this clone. CDR3 bases: TGTGCCAGCAGCTTAGAGACAGGTCGGGGCACTGAAGCTTTCTTT. Translation: CASSLETGRGTEAFF. This chain uses TRBV11-3 with TRBJ1-1; TRBD1 is a possible D gene (6 bases). Trimming took off 0 bases at V and 4 bases at J, with 12 bases between the two ends. This CDR3 spans 15 amino acids. The germline V gene encodes CDR1 SGHNT and CDR2 YENEEA.

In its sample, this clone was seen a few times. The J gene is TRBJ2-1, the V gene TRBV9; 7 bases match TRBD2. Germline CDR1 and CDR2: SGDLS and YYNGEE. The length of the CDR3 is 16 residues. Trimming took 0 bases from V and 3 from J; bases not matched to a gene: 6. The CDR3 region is CASSVAAGEVYNEQFF. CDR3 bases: TGTGCCAGCAGCGTAGCTGCGGGAGAAGTCTACAATGAGCAGTTCTTC.

Here the CDR3 DNA reads TGTGCCAGCAGCCCGGGGGGGTTTGATTCGACTGAAGCTTTCTTT. This gives the protein CASSPGGFDSTEAFF. The V gene is TRBV7-2, the J gene TRBJ1-1, with a weak D call TRBD1 (5 bases). The CDR3 contains 15 residues. Germline loops: CDR1 SGHTA, CDR2 FQGNSA. Trimming cost V 5 bases and J 5 bases, with 18 bases left between them.

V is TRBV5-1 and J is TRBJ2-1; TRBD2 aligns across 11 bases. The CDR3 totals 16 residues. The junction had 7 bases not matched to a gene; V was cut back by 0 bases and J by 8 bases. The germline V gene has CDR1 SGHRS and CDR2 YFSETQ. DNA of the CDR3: TGCGCCAGCAGCTTGGAAGTTGGTAGCGGGAGGGATGAGCAGTTCTTC. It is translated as CASSLEVGSGRDEQFF.

CDR3 loop: CASRPSIENTIYF. Here the CDR3 DNA reads TGTGCCAGCAGACCTTCAATTGAAAACACCATATATTTT. The chain couples TRBV6-5 to TRBJ1-3, with no clear D. The CDR3 covers 13 residues. CDR1 MNHEY and CDR2 SVGAGI come from the germline V gene. The V and J ends lost 6 bases and 6 bases respectively, with 12 bases between them.

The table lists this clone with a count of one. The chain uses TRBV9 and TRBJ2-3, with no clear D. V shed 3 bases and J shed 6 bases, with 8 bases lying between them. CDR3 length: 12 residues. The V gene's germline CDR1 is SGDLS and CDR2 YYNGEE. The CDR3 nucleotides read TGTGCCAGCAGCGCCACATTCGATACGCAGTATTTT. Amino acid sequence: CASSATFDTQYF.

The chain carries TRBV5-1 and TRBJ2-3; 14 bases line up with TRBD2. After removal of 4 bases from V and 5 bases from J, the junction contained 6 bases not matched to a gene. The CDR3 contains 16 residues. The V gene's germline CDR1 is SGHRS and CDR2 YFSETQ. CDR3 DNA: TGCGCCAGCAGCGGGGGACTAGCGGGAGAGGTAGATACGCAGTATTTT. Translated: CASSGGLAGEVDTQYF. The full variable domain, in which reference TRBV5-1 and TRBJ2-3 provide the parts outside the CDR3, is KAGVTQTPRYLIKTRGQQVTLSCSPISGHRSVSWYQQTPGQGLQFLFEYFSETQRNKGNFPGRFSGRQFSNSRSEMNVSTLELGDSALYLCASSGGLAGEVDTQYFGPGTRLTVL.

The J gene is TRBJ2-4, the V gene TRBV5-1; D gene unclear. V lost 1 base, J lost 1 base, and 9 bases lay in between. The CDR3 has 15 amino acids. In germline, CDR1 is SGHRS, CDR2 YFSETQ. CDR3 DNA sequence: TGCGCCAGCAGCTTGTTTCCAGACGCCAAAAACATTCAGTACTTC. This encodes CASSLFPDAKNIQYF.

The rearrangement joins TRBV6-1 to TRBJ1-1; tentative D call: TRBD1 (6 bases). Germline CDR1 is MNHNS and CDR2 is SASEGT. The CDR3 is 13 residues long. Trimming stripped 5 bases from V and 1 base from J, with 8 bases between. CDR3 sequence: CASSSTGNTEAFF. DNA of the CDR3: TGTGCCAGCAGTTCGACAGGGAACACTGAAGCTTTCTTT.

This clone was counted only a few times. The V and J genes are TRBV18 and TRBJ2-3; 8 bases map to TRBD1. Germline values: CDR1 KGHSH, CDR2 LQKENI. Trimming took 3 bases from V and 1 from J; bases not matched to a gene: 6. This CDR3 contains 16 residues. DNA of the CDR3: TGTGCCAGCTCACCCTCCCTGACAGGGGGCACAGATACGCAGTATTTT. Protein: CASSPSLTGGTDTQYF.

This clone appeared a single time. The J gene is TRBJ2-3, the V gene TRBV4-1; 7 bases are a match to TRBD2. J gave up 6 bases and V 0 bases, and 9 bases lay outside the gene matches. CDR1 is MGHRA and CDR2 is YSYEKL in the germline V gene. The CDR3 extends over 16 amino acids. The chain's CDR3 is CASSQDWSSGDDTQYF. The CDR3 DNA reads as TGCGCCAGCAGCCAAGATTGGTCTAGCGGAGATGATACGCAGTATTTT.

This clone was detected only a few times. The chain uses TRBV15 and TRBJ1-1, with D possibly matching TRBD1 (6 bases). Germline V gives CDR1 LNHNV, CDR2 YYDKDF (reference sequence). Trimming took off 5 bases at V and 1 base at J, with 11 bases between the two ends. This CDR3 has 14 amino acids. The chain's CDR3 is CATSSGQKNTEAFF. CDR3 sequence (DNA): TGTGCCACCAGCTCAGGACAGAAGAACACTGAAGCTTTCTTT.

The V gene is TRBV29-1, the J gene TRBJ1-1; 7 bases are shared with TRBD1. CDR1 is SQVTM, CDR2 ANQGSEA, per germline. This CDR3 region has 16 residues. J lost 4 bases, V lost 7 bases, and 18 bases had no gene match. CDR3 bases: TGCAGCGCTCCGGGACAGCAACGCCAACCGGGCACTGAAGCTTTCTTT. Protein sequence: CSAPGQQRQPGTEAFF.